Below, one T cell receptor (beta chain) is given with its context. Antigen: not known. The PCR used 60 Vbeta and 13 Jbeta primers. TCRdb's table, derived via immunoSEQ multiplex PCR, lists solely in-frame clones and lacks some. The table records under 130,000 clones, roughly 80% of them present only once. The sample comes from a study of cytomegalovirus exposure and HLA in healthy donors. General study points: Some TCR beta chains (around 180 of them) were listed as cytomegalovirus-associated. From TCR beta sequences, most subjects' HLA-A and HLA-B alleles were reportedly predicted accurately. The likely origin of a cluster of highly shared sequence variants was a sequencing artifact. Segments of the TCR beta V type were, in most cases, productive about 87% or about 30% of the time in an earlier analysis.

This CDR3 has 14 residues. Sequenced material: PBMCs. The TCR comes from a female donor in good health and CMV-seropositive. The chain couples TRBV12-2 to TRBJ2-7; the table calls TRBD1, which could not be checked here. TRBV12-2 is a pseudogene. The CDR3 DNA reads as TGTGCAAGTCGCTTATCCGACAGGACCTACGAGCAGTACTTC. As protein: CASRLSDRTYEQYF.